A selection of T cell receptor beta chains follows, all from one sample in a study of blood T cells in healthy people across ages. TCRdb reprocessed the 5' RACE reads with MiXCR, giving one entry per CDR3 protein. The table records some 760,000 distinct CDR3 sequences, around 25% of them present only once. The sample was also reused in another study, on T cells of mothers and their children.

Specimen: blood. The receptors here all came from a boy younger than 18 in good health. The CDR3 runs from the conserved cysteine through the conserved F or W.

v_call cdr3_aa
TRBV6-6 CASSYWGSSGANVLTF
TRBV7-8 CASSLGSGQAEQYF
TRBV20-1 CSAFDENRGEQYF
TRBV6-5 CASRIVGLAGNEQFF
TRBV7-9 CASSLIVGYEQYF
TRBV11-2 CASRYFGQGEGEQFF
TRBV29-1 CSVEGRDYEQYF
TRBV6-6 CASCQGGSTGELFF
TRBV20-1 CSAEGRSSGGETQYF
TRBV7-9 CAADTATNEKLFF
TRBV20-1 CSARDKGKSSYEQYF
TRBV27 CASSFTFPGGYGYTF
TRBV29-1 CSVEDRRGGVSETQYF
TRBV20-1 CSARVLTGVEAFF
TRBV7-3 CASSPEGEGYNEQFF
TRBV2 CASSGGLAGAGRQYF
TRBV7-2 CASSATGGGREQFF
TRBV2 CAKAQSSYNEQFF
TRBV7-2 CASSLTMPTSGGDEQFF
TRBV10-1 CASSESRQGETQYF
TRBV6-2/TRBV6-3 CASSYSVGVGETQYF
TRBV13 CASSLSPSTDTQYF
TRBV29-1 CSVETGTSGSGALGEQYF
TRBV20-1 CSARGQAGYYNEQFF
TRBV4-1 CASSLIGLAGHYEQYF
TRBV6-5 CASSRTEKNIQYF